Presented here are 4 T cell receptor beta chains from one specimen sequenced in a study of T cells in Graves' hyperthyroidism and ophthalmopathy. The source material, RNA transcripts, was used to amplify TCR beta CDR3 regions. The TCR CDR3 first-round RT-PCR relied on the HTBI primer set. TCRdb redid the calling of the multiplex PCR reads with MiXCR, one entry per CDR3 protein. The data contain around 400,000 distinct CDR3 sequences, approximately 15% of them seen just once; the ten biggest clones take up approximately 30%. Sequenced sample: blood. These receptor sequences come from a woman younger than 30 with Graves' hyperthyroidism that later progressed to Graves' ophthalmopathy.

This clonotype showed up many times. This rearrangement joins TRBV20-1 to TRBJ2-5; TRBD2 matches 7 bases. This CDR3 comprises 14 residues. Germline loops: CDR1 DFQATT, CDR2 SNEGSKA (reference sequence). With 4 bases clipped from V and 4 bases from J, the junction kept 9 bases outside the gene matches. The CDR3 sequence: CSAKGGRSGETQYF. The CDR3 region has the DNA TGCAGTGCTAAGGGCGGGAGATCTGGAGAGACCCAGTACTTC.

A few counts support this clonotype. This chain joins TRBV4-2 and TRBJ1-6; D call uncertain. V was pared by 3 bases and J by 8 bases, with 23 bases between. The CDR3 has 18 amino acids. The germline V gene has CDR1 LGHNA and CDR2 YNFKEQ. As DNA, the CDR3 is TGTGCCAGCAGCCACGTAGGACGGGTCCGGATTGGCGATTCACCCCTCCACTTT. As protein: CASSHVGRVRIGDSPLHF.

This clonotype was detected many times. V gene TRBV7-2 combines with J gene TRBJ1-5; D might be TRBD1 (5 bases). CDR3 length: 13 residues. CDR1 and CDR2 (germline): SGHTA, FQGNSA. Trimming removed 5 bases from V and 4 bases from J, with 9 bases in between. CDR3 DNA: TGTGCCAGCAGCAAACGGGGGAATCAGCCCCAGCATTTT. Amino acid sequence: CASSKRGNQPQHF.

This clonotype was picked up many times. The chain carries TRBV20-1 and TRBJ2-7, with 7 bases lining up with TRBD2. V lost 6 bases, J lost 3 bases, and 8 bases stayed unmatched. The CDR3 spans 13 residues. Germline loops: CDR1 DFQATT, CDR2 SNEGSKA (reference sequence). The CDR3 DNA follows: TGCAGTGCACCTCTAGCGGAATACTACGAGCAGTACTTC. This codes for CSAPLAEYYEQYF.